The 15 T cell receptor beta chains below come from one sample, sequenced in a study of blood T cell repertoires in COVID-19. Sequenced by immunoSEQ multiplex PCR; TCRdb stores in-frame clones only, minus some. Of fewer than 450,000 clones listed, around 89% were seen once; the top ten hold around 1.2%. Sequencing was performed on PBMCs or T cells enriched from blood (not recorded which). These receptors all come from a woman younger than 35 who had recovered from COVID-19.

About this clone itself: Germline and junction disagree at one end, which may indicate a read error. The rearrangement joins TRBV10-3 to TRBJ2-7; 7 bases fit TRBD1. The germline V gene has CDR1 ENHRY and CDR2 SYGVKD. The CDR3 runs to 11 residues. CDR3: CATTDRTEEYF. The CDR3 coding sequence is TGTGCCACTACGGACAGGACCGAGGAGTACTTC.

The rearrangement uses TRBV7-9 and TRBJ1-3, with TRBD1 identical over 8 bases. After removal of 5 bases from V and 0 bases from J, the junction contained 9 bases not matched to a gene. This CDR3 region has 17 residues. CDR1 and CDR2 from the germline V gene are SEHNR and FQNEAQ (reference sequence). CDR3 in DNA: TGTGCCAGCAGCCATGGGACAGGAGATTTCTCTGGAAACACCATATATTTT. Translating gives CASSHGTGDFSGNTIYF.

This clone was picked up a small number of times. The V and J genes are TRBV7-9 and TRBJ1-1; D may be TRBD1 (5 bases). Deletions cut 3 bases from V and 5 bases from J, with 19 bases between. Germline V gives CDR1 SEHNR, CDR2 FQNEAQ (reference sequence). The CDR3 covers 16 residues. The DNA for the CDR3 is TGTGCCAGCAGCTTGCTGTCTGGGACTGGAGGGACTGAAGCTTTCTTT. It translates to CASSLLSGTGGTEAFF.

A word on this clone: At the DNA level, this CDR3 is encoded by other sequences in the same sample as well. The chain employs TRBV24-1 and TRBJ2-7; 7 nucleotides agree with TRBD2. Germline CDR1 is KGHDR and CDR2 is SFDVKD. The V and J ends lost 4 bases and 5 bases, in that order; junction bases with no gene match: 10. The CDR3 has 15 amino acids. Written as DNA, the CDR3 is TGTGCCACCAGTGACCCCGGGACGGGGGGTCACGAGCAGTACTTC. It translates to CATSDPGTGGHEQYF.

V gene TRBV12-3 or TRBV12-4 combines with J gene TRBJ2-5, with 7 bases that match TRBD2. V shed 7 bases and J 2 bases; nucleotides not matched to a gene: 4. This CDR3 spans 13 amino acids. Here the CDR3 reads CASTPGGQETQYF. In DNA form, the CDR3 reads TGTGCCAGCACTCCGGGGGGACAAGAGACCCAGTACTTC.

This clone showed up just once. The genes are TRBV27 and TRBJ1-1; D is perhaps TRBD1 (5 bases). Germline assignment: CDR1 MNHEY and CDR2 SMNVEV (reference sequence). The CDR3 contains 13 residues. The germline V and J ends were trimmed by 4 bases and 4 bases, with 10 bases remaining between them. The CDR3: CASSSGVLTEAFF. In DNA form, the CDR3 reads TGTGCCAGCAGTTCGGGGGTCCTCACTGAAGCTTTCTTT.

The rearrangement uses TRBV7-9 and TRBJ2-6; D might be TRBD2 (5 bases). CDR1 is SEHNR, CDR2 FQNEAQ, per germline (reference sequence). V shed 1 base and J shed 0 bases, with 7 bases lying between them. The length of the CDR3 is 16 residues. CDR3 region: CASSLGGSSGANVLTF. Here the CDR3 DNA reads TGTGCCAGCAGCTTAGGAGGGAGCTCTGGGGCCAACGTCCTGACTTTC.

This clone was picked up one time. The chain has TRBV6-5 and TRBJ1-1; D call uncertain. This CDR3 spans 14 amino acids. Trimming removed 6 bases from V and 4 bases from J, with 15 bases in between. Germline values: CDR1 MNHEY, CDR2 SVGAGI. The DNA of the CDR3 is TGTGCCAGCAGCAGCAAGAGTGAGGCCACTGAAGCTTTCTTT. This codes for CASSSKSEATEAFF.

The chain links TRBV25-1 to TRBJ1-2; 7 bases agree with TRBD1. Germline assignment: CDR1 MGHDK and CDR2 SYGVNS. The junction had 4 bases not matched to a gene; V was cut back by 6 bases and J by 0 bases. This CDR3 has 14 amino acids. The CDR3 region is CASRRQGTNYGYTF. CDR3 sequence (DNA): TGTGCCAGCAGGAGACAGGGAACTAACTATGGCTACACCTTC.

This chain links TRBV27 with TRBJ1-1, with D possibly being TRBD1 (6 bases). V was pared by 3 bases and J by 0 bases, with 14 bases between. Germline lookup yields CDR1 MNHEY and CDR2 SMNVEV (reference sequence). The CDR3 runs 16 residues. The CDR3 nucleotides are TGTGCCAGCAGTTTTATTTCAGGGGCTTTGAACACTGAAGCTTTCTTT. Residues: CASSFISGALNTEAFF.

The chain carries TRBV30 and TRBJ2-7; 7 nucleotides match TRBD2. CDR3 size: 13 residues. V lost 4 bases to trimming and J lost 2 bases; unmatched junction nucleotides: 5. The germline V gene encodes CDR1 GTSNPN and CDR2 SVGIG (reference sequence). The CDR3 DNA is TGTGCCTGGACAAGTGGGGGGGCCTACGAGCAGTACTTC. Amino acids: CAWTSGGAYEQYF.

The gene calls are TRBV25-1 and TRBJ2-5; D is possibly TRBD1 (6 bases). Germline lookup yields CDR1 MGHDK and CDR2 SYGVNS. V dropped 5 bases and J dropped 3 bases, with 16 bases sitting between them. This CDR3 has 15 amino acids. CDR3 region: CASSPSRGEKETQYF. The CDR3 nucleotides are TGTGCCAGCAGTCCCTCCAGGGGCGAAAAAGAGACCCAGTACTTC.

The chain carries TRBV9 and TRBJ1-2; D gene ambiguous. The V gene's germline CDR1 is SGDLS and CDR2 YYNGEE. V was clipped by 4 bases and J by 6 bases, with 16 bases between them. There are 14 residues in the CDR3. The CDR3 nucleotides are TGTGCCAGCAGCCACTCGGGGTTATCGGATGGCTACACCTTC. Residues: CASSHSGLSDGYTF. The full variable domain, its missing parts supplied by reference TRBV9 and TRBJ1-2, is DSGVTQTPKHLITATGQRVTLRCSPRSGDLSVYWYQQSLDQGLQFLIQYYNGEERAKGNILERFSAQQFPDLHSELNLSSLELGDSALYFCASSHSGLSDGYTFGSGTRLTVV.

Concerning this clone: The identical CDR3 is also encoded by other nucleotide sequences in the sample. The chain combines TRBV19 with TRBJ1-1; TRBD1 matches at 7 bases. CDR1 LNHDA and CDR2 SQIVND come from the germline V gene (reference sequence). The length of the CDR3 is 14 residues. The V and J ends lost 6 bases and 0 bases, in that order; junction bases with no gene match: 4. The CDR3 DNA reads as TGTGCCAGTAGCCGACAGGGATTGAACACTGAAGCTTTCTTT. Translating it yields CASSRQGLNTEAFF.

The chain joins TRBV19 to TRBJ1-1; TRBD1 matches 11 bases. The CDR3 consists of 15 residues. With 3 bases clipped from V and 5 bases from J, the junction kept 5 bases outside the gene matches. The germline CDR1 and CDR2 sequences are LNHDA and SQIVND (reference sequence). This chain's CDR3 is CASSMGQGVPTEAFF. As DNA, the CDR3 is TGTGCCAGTAGTATGGGACAGGGGGTCCCTACTGAAGCTTTCTTT.